The rows below give T cell receptor beta chains drawn from one sample of a study of blood T cell repertoires in COVID-19. Assay: immunoSEQ multiplex PCR; the TCRdb copy retains only in-frame clones and omits some. The sample holds fewer than 300,000 clones, approximately 86% seen once. Sequenced: peripheral blood. All receptors come from a woman between 18 and 30 years old with acute or convalescent COVID-19. CDR3s include the opening cysteine and the closing phenylalanine or tryptophan. The D gene is left open where the match is weak. Clone size, where shown, is once, few, many, or a class for clones that have expanded.

j_gene,v_gene,abundance,len,d_gene,CDR3aa,CDR3nt
TRBJ1-1,TRBV19,.,13,TRBD1,CASRDRRNTEAFF,TGTGCCAGTAGGGACAGGAGGAACACTGAAGCTTTCTTT
TRBJ2-7,TRBV6-5,.,16,TRBD2,CASSYSTGAGAYEQYF,TGTGCCAGCAGTTACTCGACGGGAGCGGGAGCCTACGAGCAGTACTTC
TRBJ2-5,TRBV7-3,.,16,TRBD2,CASSVGTSGSLETQYF,TGTGCCAGCAGCGTAGGGACTAGCGGGAGTCTGGAGACCCAGTACTTC
TRBJ2-3,TRBV7-2,.,15,TRBD2,CASSPTSGRSDTQYF,TGTGCCAGCAGCCCCACTAGCGGGAGATCAGATACGCAGTATTTT
TRBJ2-5,TRBV2,.,12,.,CGSRLARETQYF,TGTGGTTCTCGGCTAGCTAGAGAGACCCAGTACTTC
TRBJ2-1,TRBV5-4,.,17,TRBD2,CASSLGMGLAVDNEQFF,TGTGCCAGCAGCTTGGGCATGGGACTAGCGGTAGACAATGAGCAGTTCTTC
TRBJ1-1,TRBV6-6,.,12,.,CASSTPNTEAFF,TGTGCCAGCAGTACACCGAACACTGAAGCTTTCTTT
TRBJ1-1,TRBV18,.,15,.,CASSPPSTRNTEAFF,TGTGCCAGCTCACCACCGTCAACACGCAACACTGAAGCTTTCTTT
TRBJ1-1,TRBV27,.,15,.,CASSSPTGVNTEAFF,TGTGCCAGCAGTTCCCCGACAGGAGTGAACACTGAAGCTTTCTTT
TRBJ2-2,TRBV9,.,16,TRBD2,CASSPGSGVNTGELFF,TGTGCCAGCAGCCCGGGTAGCGGGGTGAACACCGGGGAGCTGTTTTTT
TRBJ1-2,TRBV6-1,.,13,.,CASSERQFGGYTF,TGTGCCAGCAGTGAACGTCAGTTTGGCGGCTACACCTTC
TRBJ2-5,TRBV7-8,.,16,TRBD2,CASSPGTSGSWETQYF,TGTGCCAGCAGCCCAGGGACTAGCGGGAGTTGGGAGACCCAGTACTTC
TRBJ2-7,TRBV4-3,once,15,.,CASSQDSKGPYEQYF,TGCGCCAGCAGCCAAGATTCCAAGGGGCCGTACGAGCAGTACTTC
TRBJ2-7,TRBV5-1,.,16,TRBD2,CASRNPWTSGAYEQYF,TGCGCCAGCAGAAATCCTTGGACTAGCGGTGCCTACGAGCAGTACTTC
TRBJ1-5,TRBV28,.,16,.,CASSFLFSGGNQPQHF,TGTGCCAGCAGTTTTCTCTTCTCCGGGGGCAATCAGCCCCAGCATTTT
TRBJ1-2,TRBV19,.,14,.,CASLGTPGAGGYTF,TGTGCCAGTCTGGGGACTCCTGGCGCGGGAGGCTACACCTTC
TRBJ2-5,TRBV18,.,11,.,CASSQGETQYF,TGTGCCAGCTCACAGGGGGAGACCCAGTACTTC
TRBJ2-7,TRBV25-1,.,14,.,CASSWDNGSYEQYF,TGTGCCAGCAGTTGGGACAACGGCTCCTACGAGCAGTACTTC
TRBJ2-1,TRBV4-3,.,16,TRBD2,CASSQVGRGGSREQFF,TGCGCCAGCAGCCAAGTTGGTAGAGGCGGGAGTAGAGAGCAGTTCTTC
TRBJ1-4,TRBV2,.,14,TRBD1,CASGRTGGPEKLFF,TGTGCCAGCGGAAGGACAGGGGGCCCTGAAAAACTGTTTTTT
TRBJ2-1,TRBV18,once,17,TRBD2,CASSTRTSGDDYNEQFF,TGTGCCAGCTCAACGCGGACTAGCGGAGACGACTACAATGAGCAGTTCTTC
TRBJ2-7,TRBV28,.,11,.,CASSLRYEQYF,TGTGCCAGCAGTTTGAGGTACGAGCAGTACTTC